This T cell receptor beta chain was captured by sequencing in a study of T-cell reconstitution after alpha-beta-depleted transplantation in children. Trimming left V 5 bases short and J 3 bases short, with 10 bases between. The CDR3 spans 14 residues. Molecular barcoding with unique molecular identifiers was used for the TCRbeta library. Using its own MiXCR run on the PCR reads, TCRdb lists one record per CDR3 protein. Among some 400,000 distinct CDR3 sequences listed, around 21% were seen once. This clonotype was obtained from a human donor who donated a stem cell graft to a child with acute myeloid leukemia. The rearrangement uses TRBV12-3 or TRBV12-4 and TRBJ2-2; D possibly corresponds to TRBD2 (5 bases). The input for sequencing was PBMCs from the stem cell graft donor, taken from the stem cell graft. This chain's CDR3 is CASSGPGYTGELFF. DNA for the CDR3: TGTGCCAGCAGTGGACCGGGGTACACCGGGGAGCTGTTTTTT.